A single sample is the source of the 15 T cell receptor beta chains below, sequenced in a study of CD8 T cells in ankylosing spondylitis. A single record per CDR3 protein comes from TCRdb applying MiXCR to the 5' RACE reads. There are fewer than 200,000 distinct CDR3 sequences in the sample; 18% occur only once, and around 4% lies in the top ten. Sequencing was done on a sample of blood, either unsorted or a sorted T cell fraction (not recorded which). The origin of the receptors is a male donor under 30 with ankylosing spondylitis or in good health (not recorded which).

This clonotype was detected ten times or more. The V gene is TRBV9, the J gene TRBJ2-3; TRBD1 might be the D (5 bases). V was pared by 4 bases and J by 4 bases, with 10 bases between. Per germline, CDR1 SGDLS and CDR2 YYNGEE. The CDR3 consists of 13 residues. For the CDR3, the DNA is TGTGCCAGCAGCCGTGACAGCCCAGATACGCAGTATTTT. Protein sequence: CASSRDSPDTQYF.

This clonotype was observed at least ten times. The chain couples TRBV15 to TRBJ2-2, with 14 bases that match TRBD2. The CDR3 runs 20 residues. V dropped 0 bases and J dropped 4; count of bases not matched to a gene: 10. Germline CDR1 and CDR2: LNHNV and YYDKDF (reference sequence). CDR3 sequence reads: CATSRDSPGGLAGGTGELFF. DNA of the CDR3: TGTGCCACCAGCAGAGATAGTCCCGGTGGACTAGCGGGAGGCACCGGGGAGCTGTTTTTT.

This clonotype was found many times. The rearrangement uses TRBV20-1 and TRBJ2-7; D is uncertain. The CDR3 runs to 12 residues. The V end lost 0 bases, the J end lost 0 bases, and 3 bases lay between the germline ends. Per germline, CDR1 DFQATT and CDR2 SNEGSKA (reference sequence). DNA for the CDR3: TGCAGTGCTAGAGATGCCTCCTACGAGCAGTACGTC. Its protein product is CSARDASYEQYV.

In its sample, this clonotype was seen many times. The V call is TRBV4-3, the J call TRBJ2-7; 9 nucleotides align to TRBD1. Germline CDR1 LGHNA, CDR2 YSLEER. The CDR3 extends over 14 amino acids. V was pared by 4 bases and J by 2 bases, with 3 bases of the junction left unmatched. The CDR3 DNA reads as TGCGCCAGCAGCCGTGGACAGGGGACCTACGAGCAGTACTTC. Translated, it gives CASSRGQGTYEQYF.

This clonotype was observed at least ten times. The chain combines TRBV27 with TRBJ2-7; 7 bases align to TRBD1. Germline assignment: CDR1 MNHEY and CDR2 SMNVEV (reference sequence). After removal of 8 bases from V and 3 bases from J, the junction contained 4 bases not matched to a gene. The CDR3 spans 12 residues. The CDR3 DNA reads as TGTGCCAGCCGGGACAGTCACTACGAGCAGTACTTC. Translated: CASRDSHYEQYF.

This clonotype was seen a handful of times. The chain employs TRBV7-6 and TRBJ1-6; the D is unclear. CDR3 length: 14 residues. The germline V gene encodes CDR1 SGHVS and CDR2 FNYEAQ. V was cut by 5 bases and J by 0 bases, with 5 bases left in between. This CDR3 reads CASSASSYNSPLHF. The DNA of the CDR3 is TGTGCCAGCAGCGCGAGCTCCTATAATTCACCCCTCCACTTT.

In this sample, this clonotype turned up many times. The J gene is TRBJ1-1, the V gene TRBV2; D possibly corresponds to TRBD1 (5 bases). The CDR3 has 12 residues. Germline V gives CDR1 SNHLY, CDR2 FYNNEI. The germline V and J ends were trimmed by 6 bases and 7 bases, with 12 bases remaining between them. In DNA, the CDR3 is TGTGCCAGCAGGGAATTACAGGATGAAGCTTTCTTT. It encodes CASRELQDEAFF.

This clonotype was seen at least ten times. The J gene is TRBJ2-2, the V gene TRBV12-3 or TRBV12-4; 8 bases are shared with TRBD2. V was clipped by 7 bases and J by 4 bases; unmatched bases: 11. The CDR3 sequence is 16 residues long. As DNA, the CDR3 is TGTGCCAGCATAGTTCCGGGAGGGAGAAGCACCGGGGAGCTGTTTTTT. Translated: CASIVPGGRSTGELFF.

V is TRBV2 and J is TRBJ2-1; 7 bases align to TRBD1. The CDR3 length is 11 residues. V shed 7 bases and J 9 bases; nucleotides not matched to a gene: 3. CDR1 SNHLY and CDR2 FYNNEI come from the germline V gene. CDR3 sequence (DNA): TGTGCCAGCAACGACAGGGCTGAGCAGTTCTTC. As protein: CASNDRAEQFF.

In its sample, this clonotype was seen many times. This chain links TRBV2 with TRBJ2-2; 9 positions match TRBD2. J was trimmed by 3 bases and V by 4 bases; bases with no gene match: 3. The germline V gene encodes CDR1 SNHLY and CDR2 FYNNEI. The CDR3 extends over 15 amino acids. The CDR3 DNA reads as TGTGCCAGCAGTGGTGTAGCGGGAGACACCGGGGAGCTGTTTTTT. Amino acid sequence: CASSGVAGDTGELFF.

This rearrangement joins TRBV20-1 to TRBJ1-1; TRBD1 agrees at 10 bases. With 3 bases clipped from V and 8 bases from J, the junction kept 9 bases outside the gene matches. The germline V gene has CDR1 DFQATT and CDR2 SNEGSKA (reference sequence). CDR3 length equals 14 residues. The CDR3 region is CSASYRTGGIEAFF. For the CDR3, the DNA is TGCAGTGCTAGTTACCGGACAGGGGGGATAGAAGCTTTCTTT.

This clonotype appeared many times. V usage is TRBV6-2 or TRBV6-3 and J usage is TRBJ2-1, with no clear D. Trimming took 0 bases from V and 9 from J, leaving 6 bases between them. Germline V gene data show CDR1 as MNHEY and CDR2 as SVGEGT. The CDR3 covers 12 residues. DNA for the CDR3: TGTGCCAGCAGTTACTCGCCAACTGAGCAGTTCTTC. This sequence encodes CASSYSPTEQFF.

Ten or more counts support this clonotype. CDR3 protein: CASSFGDTGELFF. The CDR3 coding sequence is TGTGCCAGCAGTTTCGGGGATACCGGGGAGCTGTTTTTT. V usage is TRBV12-3 or TRBV12-4 and J usage is TRBJ2-2, with D possibly being TRBD2 (5 bases). V lost 3 bases, J lost 5 bases, and 7 bases lay in between. The CDR3 runs to 13 residues.

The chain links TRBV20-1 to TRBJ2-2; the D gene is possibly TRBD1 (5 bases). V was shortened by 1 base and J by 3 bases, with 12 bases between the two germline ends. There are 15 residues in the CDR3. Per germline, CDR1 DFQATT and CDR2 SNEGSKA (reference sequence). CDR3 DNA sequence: TGCAGTGCTAGAGCGGCCAGGGAAGACACCGGGGAGCTGTTTTTT. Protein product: CSARAAREDTGELFF.

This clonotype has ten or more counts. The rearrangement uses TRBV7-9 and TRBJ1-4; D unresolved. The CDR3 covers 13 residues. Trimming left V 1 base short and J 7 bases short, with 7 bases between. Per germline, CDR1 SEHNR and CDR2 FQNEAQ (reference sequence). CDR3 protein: CASSLVYGEKLFF. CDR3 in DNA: TGTGCCAGCAGCTTAGTGTACGGTGAAAAACTGTTTTTT.